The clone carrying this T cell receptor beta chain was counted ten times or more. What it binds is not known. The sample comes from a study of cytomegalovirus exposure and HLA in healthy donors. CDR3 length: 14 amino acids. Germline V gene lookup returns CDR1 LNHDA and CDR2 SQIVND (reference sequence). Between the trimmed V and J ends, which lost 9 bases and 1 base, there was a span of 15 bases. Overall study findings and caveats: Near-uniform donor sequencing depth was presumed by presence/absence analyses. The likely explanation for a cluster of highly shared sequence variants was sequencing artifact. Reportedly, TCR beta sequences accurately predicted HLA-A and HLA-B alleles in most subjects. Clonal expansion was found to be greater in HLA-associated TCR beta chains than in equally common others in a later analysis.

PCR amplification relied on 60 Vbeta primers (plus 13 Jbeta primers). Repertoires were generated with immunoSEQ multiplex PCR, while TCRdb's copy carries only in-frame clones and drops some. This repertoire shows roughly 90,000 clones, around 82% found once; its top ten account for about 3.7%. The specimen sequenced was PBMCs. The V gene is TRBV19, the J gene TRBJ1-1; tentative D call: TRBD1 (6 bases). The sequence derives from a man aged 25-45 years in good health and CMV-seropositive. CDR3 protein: CASLLNRANTEAFF. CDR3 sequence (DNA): TGTGCCAGCCTCCTAAACAGGGCGAACACTGAAGCTTTCTTT.